The next 4 T cell receptor beta chains were all read from a single sample in a study of T cell responses to AZD1222 COVID-19 vaccine (dated by TCRdb to the early 2020s). The time point label here, explained by the study, means: baseline before first vaccination. The library was built by means of the immunoSEQ multiplex PCR assay. In its TCRdb copy, this immuneACCESS table keeps in-frame sequences only and misses some clones. Where compared with another copy, unresolved V genes explain less than half of these, and the others have no known cause. This sample gives approximately 73,000 clones in total; around 84% of them show up just once. The ten largest account for over 8% of the sample. This specimen consisted of peripheral blood, obtained on day 0 of AZD1222 vaccination. The receptors stem from an adult in good health.

The table lists this clone with a few counts. The chain recombines TRBV11-2 with TRBJ1-2, with unresolved D. V dropped 5 bases and J dropped 2 bases, with 12 bases sitting between them. The CDR3 length is 14 residues. Germline V gene sequence: CDR1 SGHAT, CDR2 FQNNGV. CDR3 loop: CASSPALQNYGYTF. The DNA of the CDR3 is TGTGCCAGCAGCCCCGCACTGCAAAACTATGGCTACACCTTC.

The V and J genes are TRBV28 and TRBJ1-3; D not resolved. The V end lost 4 bases, the J end lost 0 bases, and 10 bases lay between the germline ends. Germline CDR1 and CDR2: MDHEN and SYDVKM. The CDR3 totals 15 residues. As DNA, the CDR3 is TGTGCCAGCAGTTGGCGGGGATCCTCTGGAAACACCATATATTTT. Amino acids: CASSWRGSSGNTIYF.

The V and J genes are TRBV19 and TRBJ1-3, with unresolved D. The V and J ends lost 0 bases and 0 bases respectively, with 6 bases between them. CDR3 length equals 15 residues. Germline V gives CDR1 LNHDA, CDR2 SQIVND (reference sequence). The CDR3 nucleotides are TGTGCCAGTAGTATAGATTGGCTCTCTGGAAACACCATATATTTT. It is translated as CASSIDWLSGNTIYF.

The chain is built from TRBV7-3 and TRBJ2-7; 8 nucleotides align to TRBD1. V was clipped by 5 bases and J by 3 bases; unmatched bases: 3. The CDR3 runs to 13 residues. CDR1 and CDR2 from the germline V gene are SGHTA and FQGTGA. CDR3 loop: CASSTTGGYEQYF. As DNA, the CDR3 is TGTGCCAGCAGCACTACAGGGGGCTACGAGCAGTACTTC.